This T cell receptor beta chain stems from a study of T cell changes during pregnancy in multiple sclerosis. Germline CDR1 SGDLS, CDR2 YYNGEE. V shed 3 bases, J shed 5 bases, and the junction held 13 bases outside the gene matches. This CDR3 is built from 18 residues. The repertoire was sequenced with immunoSEQ multiplex PCR; TCRdb's copy has only in-frame clones and lacks some. The profile covers about 18,000 clones, with 80% to 90% appearing a single time and 5.5% to 6% taken by the ten largest. The receptor comes from a female donor in good health, enrolled as a control in a pregnancy study. The chain has TRBV9 and TRBJ2-4, with TRBD2 matching 11 bases. Sequenced material: CD8+ T cells from peripheral blood mononuclear cells, taken in the third trimester of pregnancy. The CDR3 region is CASSDKIGYSGRENIQYF. DNA of the CDR3: TGTGCCAGCAGCGATAAAATAGGCTATAGCGGGAGGGAAAACATTCAGTACTTC.